These 30 T cell receptor beta chains came from one sample sequenced in a study of regulatory and conventional T cells in RAG deficiency (dated 2017 in TCRdb). The receptor library was made with the immunoSEQ multiplex PCR assay. In TCRdb, the immuneACCESS table is reduced to in-frame sequences with V and J assigned. These tables do not hold every clone; where another copy was compared, an unresolved V gene accounts for under half, and the others remain unexplained. For this sample the table gives around 37,000 clones, of which 75% to 90% were detected only once. The top ten clonotypes cover 12% to 15% of the sample. These data also formed part of another study, on regulatory T cells. In that second paper, the authors write: In the multiplex PCR, 52 forward TRBV primers and 13 reverse TRBJ primers were used, and assay-based and computational corrections were applied for amplification bias.

Source material: CD8+ T cells sorted from blood. These receptors were collected from a human donor in good health.

This clone appeared a single time. The DNA for the CDR3 is TGTGCCATCAGTGAAACGGGACAGGCCAATTCACCCCTCCACTTT. Its protein product is CAISETGQANSPLHF. The chain employs TRBV10-3 and TRBJ1-6; 8 positions agree with TRBD1. Germline-derived CDR1 and CDR2 are ENHRY and SYGVKD. Trimming at V came to 3 bases and at J to 7 bases, leaving 5 bases not matched to a gene. The CDR3 covers 15 residues.

The chain employs TRBV2 and TRBJ2-7; 8 bases fit TRBD1. The germline V gene has CDR1 SNHLY and CDR2 FYNNEI. The CDR3 extends over 15 amino acids. V gave up 6 bases and J gave up 2 bases; unmatched junction bases: 9. CDR3 amino acids: CASSMDRDAPYEQYF. The CDR3 DNA is TGTGCCAGCAGCATGGACAGGGACGCCCCCTACGAGCAGTACTTC.

This chain joins TRBV28 and TRBJ2-7, with TRBD1 identical over 7 bases. This CDR3 has 14 amino acids. Germline CDR1 reads MDHEN; CDR2 reads SYDVKM. The trim removed 2 bases at V and 5 bases at J, leaving 6 bases unmatched. CDR3 residues: CASSLGQVLHEQYF. In nucleotides, the CDR3 is TGTGCCAGCAGTTTAGGACAGGTCCTCCACGAGCAGTACTTC.

The chain recombines TRBV11-2 with TRBJ1-1, with 8 bases lining up with TRBD1. The CDR3 covers 17 residues. CDR1 and CDR2 from the germline V gene are SGHAT and FQNNGV. With V trimmed by 1 base and J by 3 bases, 10 bases remained unmatched. CDR3 residues: CASSLGDQGAKDTEAFF. The CDR3 region has the DNA TGTGCCAGCAGCTTAGGGGATCAGGGGGCGAAGGACACTGAAGCTTTCTTT.

The chain links TRBV19 to TRBJ1-3; D not certain. Trimming left V 5 bases short and J 4 bases short, with 9 bases between. The CDR3 contains 13 residues. The V gene's germline CDR1 is LNHDA and CDR2 SQIVND (reference sequence). CDR3 loop: CASSFPDGNTIYF. Here the CDR3 DNA reads TGTGCCAGTAGTTTCCCCGACGGAAACACCATATATTTT.

This chain connects TRBV30 to TRBJ1-6; no definite D call. V lost 6 bases to trimming and J lost 0 bases, with 9 bases between them. Looked up from germline, CDR1 is GTSNPN and CDR2 is SVGIG (reference sequence). The CDR3 sequence is 14 residues long. The CDR3 region is CACRRASYNSPLHF. CDR3 coding DNA: TGTGCCTGCCGGCGGGCCTCCTATAATTCACCCCTCCACTTT.

V and J are TRBV27 and TRBJ2-3; 13 nucleotides align to TRBD2. Germline lookup yields CDR1 MNHEY and CDR2 SMNVEV (reference sequence). V was clipped by 3 bases and J by 5 bases; unmatched bases: 8. This CDR3 spans 17 amino acids. CDR3 nucleotides: TGTGCCAGCAGTTTCCTCGGACTAGCGGGAGAGAGAGATACGCAGTATTTT. Translated, it gives CASSFLGLAGERDTQYF.

The V gene is TRBV7-9, the J gene TRBJ2-1; perhaps TRBD1 as D (6 bases). V dropped 2 bases and J dropped 7 bases, with 15 bases sitting between them. From germline, CDR1 is SEHNR and CDR2 FQNEAQ (reference sequence). The CDR3 covers 15 residues. In DNA, the CDR3 is TGTGCCAGCAGCTTACAGGGGAATCGAGTGAATGAGCAGTTCTTC. Translated, it gives CASSLQGNRVNEQFF.

The chain uses TRBV2 and TRBJ2-1; 11 nucleotides agree with TRBD1. Germline loops: CDR1 SNHLY, CDR2 FYNNEI. The V gene end was trimmed by 4 bases and the J gene end by 6 bases; junction bases not matched to a gene: 5. The CDR3 spans 15 residues. The chain's CDR3 is CASSARTGGFNEQFF. CDR3 DNA: TGTGCCAGCAGTGCCCGGACAGGGGGCTTCAATGAGCAGTTCTTC.

The rearrangement uses TRBV30 and TRBJ2-1; D is unresolved. The CDR3 extends over 11 amino acids. CDR1 is GTSNPN and CDR2 is SVGIG in the germline V gene (reference sequence). Trimming stripped 1 base from V and 10 bases from J, with 8 bases between. Here the CDR3 DNA reads TGTGCCTGGAGTGCCCTTATGGAGCAGTTCTTC. It translates to CAWSALMEQFF. Full variable domain (remainder filled in from reference TRBV30 and TRBJ2-1): SQTIHQWPATLVQPVGSPLSLECTVEGTSNPNLYWYRQAAGRGLQLLFYSVGIGQISSEVPQNLSASRPQDRQFILSSKKLLLSDSGFYLCAWSALMEQFFGPGTRLTVL.

The rearrangement links TRBV9 to TRBJ2-5; D is possibly TRBD1 or TRBD2 (5 bases each). The assigned J gene may be wrong: the sequence end matches TRBJ2-7 better. Germline loops: CDR1 SGDLS, CDR2 YYNGEE. CDR3 length: 13 amino acids. CDR3 residues: CASSVGDSYEQYF. The CDR3 bases are TGTGCCAGCAGCGTGGGGGACTCCTACGAGCAGTACTTC.

CDR3 DNA: TGCGCCAGTGACCTGGGGACTAGCGGGATCTTAGGGAATGAGCAGTTCTTC. Protein sequence: CASDLGTSGILGNEQFF. This chain links TRBV5-1 with TRBJ2-1, with 13 bases that match TRBD2. This CDR3 spans 17 amino acids. With V trimmed by 8 bases and J by 7 bases, 15 bases remained unmatched. The germline V gene encodes CDR1 SGHRS and CDR2 YFSETQ.

The CDR3 region is CASSEGRGGNQPQHF. CDR3 in DNA: TGTGCCAGCAGTGAGGGCAGGGGAGGCAATCAGCCCCAGCATTTT. This chain uses TRBV2 with TRBJ1-5; weak D call: TRBD1 (6 bases). The CDR3 runs to 15 residues. The V and J ends lost 3 bases and 2 bases respectively, with 11 bases between them. Germline loops: CDR1 SNHLY, CDR2 FYNNEI.

V gene TRBV29-1 combines with J gene TRBJ1-1, with a possible D match to TRBD1 (6 bases). This CDR3 is built from 13 residues. Germline loops: CDR1 SQVTM, CDR2 ANQGSEA. V lost 8 bases and J lost 6, with 19 bases in between. This CDR3 reads CSTRQQGLPEAFF. The CDR3 DNA sequence: TGCAGCACCCGTCAACAGGGATTGCCTGAAGCTTTCTTT.

In DNA, the CDR3 is TGCGCCAGCAGCACACACCTGTCGGCAGATGAGCAGTTCTTC. Translation: CASSTHLSADEQFF. This sequence joins TRBV5-1 and TRBJ2-1; D call uncertain. Germline lookup yields CDR1 SGHRS and CDR2 YFSETQ. V dropped 4 bases and J dropped 8 bases, with 16 bases sitting between them. The CDR3 runs to 14 residues. Together with reference TRBV5-1 and TRBJ2-1, the CDR3 gives the full variable domain: KAGVTQTPRYLIKTRGQQVTLSCSPISGHRSVSWYQQTPGQGLQFLFEYFSETQRNKGNFPGRFSGRQFSNSRSEMNVSTLELGDSALYLCASSTHLSADEQFFGPGTRLTVL.

This chain joins TRBV6-6 and TRBJ2-7, with a possible D match to TRBD1 (6 bases). This CDR3 contains 12 residues. V gave up 6 bases and J gave up 2 bases, with 8 bases separating them. CDR1 and CDR2 (germline): MNHNY, SVGAGI (reference sequence). DNA of the CDR3: TGTGCCAGCAGAACAGGGCCCTACGAGCAGTACTTC. This translates into CASRTGPYEQYF.

This clone was seen a single time. The chain recombines TRBV7-3 with TRBJ2-4; D is possibly TRBD1 (6 bases). Trimming took off 5 bases at V and 1 base at J, with 12 bases between the two ends. The CDR3 runs 15 residues. Germline V gives CDR1 SGHTA, CDR2 FQGTGA. The CDR3 sequence is CASSPTGIAKNIQYF. CDR3 sequence (DNA): TGTGCCAGCAGCCCAACAGGGATCGCCAAAAACATTCAGTACTTC.

The J gene is TRBJ2-7, the V gene TRBV10-3; TRBD1 matches 9 bases. The junction had 5 bases not matched to a gene; V was cut back by 6 bases and J by 2 bases. This CDR3 region has 14 residues. CDR1 ENHRY and CDR2 SYGVKD come from the germline V gene. The CDR3 nucleotides read TGTGCCATCAGCATTGGACAGGGGACCTACGAGCAGTACTTC. Translated: CAISIGQGTYEQYF.

This chain links TRBV7-2 with TRBJ1-2, with TRBD1 matching 9 bases. Germline CDR1 and CDR2: SGHTA and FQGNSA. Unmatched junction bases numbered 3, after V lost 5 bases and J lost 5 bases. This CDR3 is 13 amino acids long. The CDR3 here is CASSPGTGYGYTF. In DNA, the CDR3 is TGTGCCAGCAGCCCCGGGACAGGGTATGGCTACACCTTC. The full variable domain, in which reference TRBV7-2 and TRBJ1-2 provide the parts outside the CDR3, is GAGVSQSPSNKVTEKGKDVELRCDPISGHTALYWYRQSLGQGLEFLIYFQGNSAPDKSGLPSDRFSAERTGGSVSTLTIQRTQQEDSAVYLCASSPGTGYGYTFGSGTRLTVV.

This chain links TRBV29-1 with TRBJ1-1; D remains unclear. The germline CDR1 and CDR2 sequences are SQVTM and ANQGSEA. CDR3 length: 12 residues. Between the trimmed V and J ends, which lost 4 bases and 3 bases, there was a span of 9 bases. CDR3 region: CSVVVGYTEAFF. CDR3 coding DNA: TGCAGCGTTGTGGTAGGGTACACTGAAGCTTTCTTT. Complete variable domain (other parts from reference TRBV29-1 and TRBJ1-1): SAVISQKPSRDICQRGTSLTIQCQVDSQVTMMFWYRQQPGQSLTLIATANQGSEATYESGFVIDKFPISRPNLTFSTLTVSNMSPEDSSIYLCSVVVGYTEAFFGQGTRLTVV.

The V gene is TRBV9, the J gene TRBJ2-1; 10 nucleotides match TRBD2. The ends lost 2 bases at V and 6 bases at J; junction bases unmatched: 11. The CDR3 has 17 amino acids. CDR1 is SGDLS, CDR2 YYNGEE, per germline. DNA of the CDR3: TGTGCCAGCAGCGTGGACCCTCTAGCGGGAGTGGTCAATGAGCAGTTCTTC. It specifies CASSVDPLAGVVNEQFF.

The CDR3 region has the DNA TGCGCCAGCGTCAGCTACAATGAGCAGTTCTTC. This translates into CASVSYNEQFF. This rearrangement joins TRBV10-2 to TRBJ2-1; D remains ambiguous. Germline V gene data show CDR1 as WSHSY and CDR2 as SAAADI. With 8 bases removed from V and 3 bases from J, the gap between germline ends came to 5 bases. CDR3 length: 11 amino acids.

The chain joins TRBV21-1 to TRBJ1-1. TRBV21-1 is noted as a pseudogene. There are 17 residues in the CDR3. The CDR3 is CASSKASIPRGVAEAFF. CDR3 DNA: TGTGCCAGCAGCAAAGCGTCTATTCCTCGGGGGGTTGCTGAAGCTTTCTTT.

The chain is built from TRBV9 and TRBJ1-5; TRBD1 is a possible D gene (5 bases). Trimming stripped 0 bases from V and 4 bases from J, with 8 bases between. Germline CDR1 SGDLS, CDR2 YYNGEE. CDR3 size: 14 residues. CDR3 loop: CASSVGGENQPQHF. In nucleotides, the CDR3 is TGTGCCAGCAGCGTAGGGGGGGAAAATCAGCCCCAGCATTTT.

This clone has a single count. V and J are TRBV28 and TRBJ1-1; TRBD1 matches 8 bases. V gave up 6 bases and J gave up 3 bases; unmatched junction bases: 12. Germline loops: CDR1 MDHEN, CDR2 SYDVKM. The CDR3 sequence is 16 residues long. CDR3 DNA sequence: TGTGCCAGCAGCCCTATAACCAGACAGGGGTACACTGAAGCTTTCTTT. It yields the protein CASSPITRQGYTEAFF.

The V gene is TRBV9, the J gene TRBJ2-3; D is possibly TRBD2 (6 bases). Germline CDR1 and CDR2: SGDLS and YYNGEE. V was pared by 5 bases and J by 4 bases, with 17 bases between. The CDR3 is made up of 15 amino acids. CDR3 region: CASSNGGSGADTQYF. The CDR3, as DNA: TGTGCCAGCAGTAACGGGGGTAGCGGCGCAGATACGCAGTATTTT.

This chain joins TRBV6-1 and TRBJ2-3, with D perhaps matching TRBD1 (5 bases). This CDR3 has 15 amino acids. V was pared by 3 bases and J by 2 bases, with 12 bases between. Germline-derived CDR1 and CDR2 are MNHNS and SASEGT. The CDR3 protein is CASSEGPGPTDTQYF. CDR3 nucleotide sequence: TGTGCCAGCAGTGAGGGTCCAGGGCCCACAGATACGCAGTATTTT.

The genes are TRBV28 and TRBJ2-6; D possibly corresponds to TRBD1 (6 bases). Germline CDR1 MDHEN, CDR2 SYDVKM. V shed 4 bases and J shed 0 bases, with 16 bases lying between them. The CDR3 has 18 residues. The CDR3 loop reads CASSSSGVRGSGANVLTF. In DNA form, the CDR3 reads TGTGCCAGCAGTTCTTCAGGGGTGAGGGGCTCTGGGGCCAACGTCCTGACTTTC.

This clone was found once. Compared with germline, one end of the junction differs, possibly owing to a read error. The rearrangement links TRBV2 to TRBJ1-1; D might be TRBD1 (6 bases). The CDR3 is 14 residues long. Per the germline V gene, CDR1 is SNHLY and CDR2 is FYNNEI. CDR3 sequence: CASNRPVDSLDALF. CDR3 bases: TGTGCCAGCAACCGCCCAGTGGACAGCCTAGATGCTCTCTTT.

The chain joins TRBV5-6 to TRBJ1-1, with 8 bases that match TRBD1. The J segment lost 5 bases and the V segment lost 3 bases, leaving 9 bases of the junction unmatched. This CDR3 is built from 15 residues. CDR1 and CDR2 from the germline V gene are SGHDT and YYEEEE. CDR3 bases: TGTGCCAGCAGCTCCCCAGGGGGCGCGGGTACTGAAGCTTTCTTT. It codes for CASSSPGGAGTEAFF.